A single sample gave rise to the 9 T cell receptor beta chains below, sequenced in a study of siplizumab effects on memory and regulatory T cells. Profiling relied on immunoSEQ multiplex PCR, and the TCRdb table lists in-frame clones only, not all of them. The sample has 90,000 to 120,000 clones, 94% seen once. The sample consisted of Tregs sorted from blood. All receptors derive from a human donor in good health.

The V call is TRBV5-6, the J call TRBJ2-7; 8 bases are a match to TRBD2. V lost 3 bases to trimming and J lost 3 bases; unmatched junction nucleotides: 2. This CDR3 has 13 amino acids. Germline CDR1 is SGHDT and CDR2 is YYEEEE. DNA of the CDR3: TGTGCCAGCAGCTGGGGACTAGGCTACGAGCAGTACTTC. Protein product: CASSWGLGYEQYF.

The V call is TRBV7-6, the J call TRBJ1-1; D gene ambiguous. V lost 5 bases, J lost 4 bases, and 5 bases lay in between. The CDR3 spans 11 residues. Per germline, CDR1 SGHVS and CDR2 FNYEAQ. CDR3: CASSDPTEAFF. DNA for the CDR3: TGTGCCAGCAGCGACCCCACTGAAGCTTTCTTT.

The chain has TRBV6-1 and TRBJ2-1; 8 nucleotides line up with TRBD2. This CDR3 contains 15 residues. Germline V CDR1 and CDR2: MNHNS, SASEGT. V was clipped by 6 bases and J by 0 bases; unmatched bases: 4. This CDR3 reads CASRKRGSSYNEQFF. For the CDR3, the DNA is TGTGCCAGCAGGAAGCGGGGGAGCTCCTACAATGAGCAGTTCTTC.

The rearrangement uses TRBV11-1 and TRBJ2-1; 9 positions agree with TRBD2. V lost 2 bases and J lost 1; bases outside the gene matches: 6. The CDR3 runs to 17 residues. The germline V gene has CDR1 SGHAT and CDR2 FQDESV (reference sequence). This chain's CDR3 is CASSLSLTSGSYNEQFF. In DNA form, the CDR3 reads TGTGCCAGCAGCTTATCTTTGACTAGCGGTTCCTACAATGAGCAGTTCTTC. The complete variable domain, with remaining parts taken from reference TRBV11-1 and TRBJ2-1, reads EAEVAQSPRYKITEKSQAVAFWCDPISGHATLYWYRQILGQGPELLVQFQDESVVDDSQLPKDRFSAERLKGVDSTLKIQPAELGDSAMYLCASSLSLTSGSYNEQFFGPGTRLTVL.

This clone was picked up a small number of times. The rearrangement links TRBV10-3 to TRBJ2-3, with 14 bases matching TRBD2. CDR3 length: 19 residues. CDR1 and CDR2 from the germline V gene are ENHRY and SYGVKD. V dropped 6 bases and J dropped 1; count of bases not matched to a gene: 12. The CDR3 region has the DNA TGTGCCATCAGCCGGGGACTAGCGGGAGTATTCTGGGGCACAGATACGCAGTATTTT. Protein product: CAISRGLAGVFWGTDTQYF.

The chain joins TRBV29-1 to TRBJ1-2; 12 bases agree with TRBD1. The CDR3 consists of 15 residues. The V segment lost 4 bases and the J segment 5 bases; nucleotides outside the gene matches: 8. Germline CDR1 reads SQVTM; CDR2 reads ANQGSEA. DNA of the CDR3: TGCAGCGTTGTGGGACAGGGGGCGCTTATGTATGGCTACACCTTC. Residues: CSVVGQGALMYGYTF.

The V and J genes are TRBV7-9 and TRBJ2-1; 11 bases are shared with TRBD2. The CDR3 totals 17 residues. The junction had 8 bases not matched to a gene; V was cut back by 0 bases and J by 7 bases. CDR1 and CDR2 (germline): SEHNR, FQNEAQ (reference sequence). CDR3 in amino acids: CASSLARTSGQPNEQFF. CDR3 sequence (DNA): TGTGCCAGCAGCTTAGCGCGGACTAGCGGGCAGCCAAATGAGCAGTTCTTC.

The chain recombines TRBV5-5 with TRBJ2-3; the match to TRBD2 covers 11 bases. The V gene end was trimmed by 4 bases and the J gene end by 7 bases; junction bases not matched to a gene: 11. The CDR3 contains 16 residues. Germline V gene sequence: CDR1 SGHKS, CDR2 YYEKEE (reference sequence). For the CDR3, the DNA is TGTGCCAGCAGCATAGGATTAGCGGGAGGGCTCCATACGCAGTATTTT. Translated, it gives CASSIGLAGGLHTQYF.

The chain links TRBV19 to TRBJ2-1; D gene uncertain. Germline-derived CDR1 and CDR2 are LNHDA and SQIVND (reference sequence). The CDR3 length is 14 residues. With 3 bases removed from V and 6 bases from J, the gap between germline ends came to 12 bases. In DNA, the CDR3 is TGTGCCAGTAGTATCGCCACTCGAGTCAATGAGCAGTTCTTC. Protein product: CASSIATRVNEQFF.